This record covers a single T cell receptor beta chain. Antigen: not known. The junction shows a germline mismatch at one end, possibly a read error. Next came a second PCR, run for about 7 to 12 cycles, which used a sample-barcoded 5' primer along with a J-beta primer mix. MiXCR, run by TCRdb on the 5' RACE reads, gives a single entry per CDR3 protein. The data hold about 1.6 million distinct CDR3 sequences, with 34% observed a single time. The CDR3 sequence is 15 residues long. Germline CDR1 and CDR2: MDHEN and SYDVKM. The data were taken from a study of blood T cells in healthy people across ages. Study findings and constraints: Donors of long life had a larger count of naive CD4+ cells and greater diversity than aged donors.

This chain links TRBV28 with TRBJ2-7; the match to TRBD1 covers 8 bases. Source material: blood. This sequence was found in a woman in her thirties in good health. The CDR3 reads CAGSPRGQEYYEQYF. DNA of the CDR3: TGTGCCGGCAGTCCAAGGGGACAGGAATACTACGAGCAGTACTTC.